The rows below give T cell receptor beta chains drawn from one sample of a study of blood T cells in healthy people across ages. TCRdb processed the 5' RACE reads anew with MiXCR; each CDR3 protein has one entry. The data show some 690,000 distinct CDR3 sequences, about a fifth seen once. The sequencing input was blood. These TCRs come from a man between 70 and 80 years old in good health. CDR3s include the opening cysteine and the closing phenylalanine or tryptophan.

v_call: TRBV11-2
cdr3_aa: CASSLGGQGSTGEKLFF

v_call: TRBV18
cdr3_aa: CASSPGALGTEAFF

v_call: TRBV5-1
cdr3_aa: CASSLPGIQETQYF

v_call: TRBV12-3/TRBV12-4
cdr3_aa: CASSFAAGASTDTQYF

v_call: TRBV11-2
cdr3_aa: CASRPFAGLAGNKSTDTQYF

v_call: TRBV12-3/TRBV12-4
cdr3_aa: CASSLWTGRTSGNTIYF

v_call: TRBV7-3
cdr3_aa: CASSLNPYREISSYNEQFF

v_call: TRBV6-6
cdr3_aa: CASSYDLAKNIQYF

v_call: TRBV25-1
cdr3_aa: CASTGTGGTGYTF

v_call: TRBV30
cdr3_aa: CAWSLRVGTQYF